This T cell receptor beta chain appears in the sequencing data of a study of cytomegalovirus exposure and HLA in healthy donors. On this clone itself: What it binds is not known.

Between the trimmed V and J ends, which lost 2 bases and 9 bases, there was a span of 29 bases. Germline loops: CDR1 SQVTM, CDR2 ANQGSEA. This CDR3 has 18 amino acids. At collection, donors were nominally healthy, but unrecorded immune exposures were probable. Primers: 60 Vbeta forward and 13 Jbeta reverse. Sequenced by immunoSEQ multiplex PCR; TCRdb stores in-frame clones only, minus some. In the table there are roughly 80,000 clones, approximately 80% of which are singletons. Findings and limits, study-wide: Rates of TCR association differed by HLA locus in a later analysis, with DRB1 highest and HLA-C lowest.

The rearrangement links TRBV29-1 to TRBJ2-1; tentatively, D is TRBD1 (5 bases). The source material was PBMCs. This clonotype was obtained from a woman under 40 in good health and CMV-seronegative. The CDR3 sequence: CSVEPEQPQGPILSEQFF. DNA of the CDR3: TGCAGCGTTGAACCCGAACAGCCCCAGGGCCCGATTCTCAGTGAGCAGTTCTTC.